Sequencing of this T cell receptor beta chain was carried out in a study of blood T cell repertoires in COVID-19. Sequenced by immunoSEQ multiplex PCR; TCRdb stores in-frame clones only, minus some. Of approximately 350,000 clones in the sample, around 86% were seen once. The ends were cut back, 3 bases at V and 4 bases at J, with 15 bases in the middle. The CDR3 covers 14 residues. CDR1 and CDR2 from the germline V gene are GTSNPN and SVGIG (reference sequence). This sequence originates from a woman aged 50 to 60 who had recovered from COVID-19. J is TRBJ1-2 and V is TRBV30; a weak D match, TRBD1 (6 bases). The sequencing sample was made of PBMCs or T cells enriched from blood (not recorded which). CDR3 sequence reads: CAWSSRGASYGYTF. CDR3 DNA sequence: TGTGCCTGGAGCTCCCGGGGGGCTAGCTATGGCTACACCTTC.